This TCR beta chain was obtained from a study of blood T cell repertoires in COVID-19. The assay was immunoSEQ multiplex PCR, and TCRdb's table has in-frame clones only and misses some. The sample includes more than 400,000 clones, roughly 87% of them seen just once. The CDR3 contains 15 residues. The V gene end was trimmed by 6 bases and the J gene end by 1 base; junction bases not matched to a gene: 5. Germline V gene sequence: CDR1 KGHSH, CDR2 LQKENI. This rearrangement joins TRBV18 to TRBJ2-2; 7 bases are a match to TRBD1. The origin of this receptor is a woman aged 18-30 years who had recovered from COVID-19. The sequencing sample was made of PBMCs or T cells enriched from blood (not recorded which). This chain's CDR3 is CASSPGGQNTGELFF. CDR3 DNA: TGTGCCAGCTCCCCAGGGGGACAGAACACCGGGGAGCTGTTTTTT.